This T cell receptor beta chain derives from a study of blood T cells in healthy people across ages. Notes on this clonotype: No antigen is known for it.

Points from the study as a whole: Estimated diversity that came from one million T cells was considered an underestimate. Higher diversity, along with more naive CD4+ cells, distinguished long-lived donors from aged donors. The percentage of naive T cells correlated strongly with TCR beta diversity.

Combining a sample-barcoded 5' primer with a J-beta primer mix, a second PCR ran for 7 to 11 cycles. In TCRdb, the 5' RACE reads were re-called with MiXCR into one record per CDR3 protein. The sample holds around 1,700,000 distinct CDR3 sequences; roughly 28% are singletons and the top ten take more than 6%. Germline V gene sequence: CDR1 MGHRA, CDR2 YSYEKL. Trimming shortened V by 1 base and J by 4 bases, and 11 bases separated the two germline ends. The CDR3 length is 16 residues. This TCR was sampled from a woman aged 25-40 years in good health. Material for sequencing was blood. The chain has TRBV4-1 and TRBJ2-6; D is unclear. The CDR3: CASSQALGAGANVLTF. CDR3 coding DNA: TGCGCCAGCAGCCAAGCTCTGGGTGCCGGGGCCAACGTCCTGACTTTC.